The 11 T cell receptor beta chains listed next were all sequenced from one sample in a study of cytotoxic CD8 clonotypes in ibrutinib-treated CLL. Here immunoSEQ multiplex PCR was the method, and the copy in TCRdb shows in-frame clones only, minus some. In the table there are approximately 100,000 clones, about 74% of which are singletons. Sequences were derived from PBMCs, sampled after 24 months of ibrutinib treatment. The source is a human donor with chronic lymphocytic leukemia.

This chain joins TRBV4-2 and TRBJ2-5; D is possibly TRBD1 or TRBD2 (5 bases each). Trimming shortened V by 4 bases and J by 5 bases, and 14 bases separated the two germline ends. The CDR3 covers 14 residues. In germline, CDR1 is LGHNA, CDR2 YNFKEQ. CDR3 DNA sequence: TGTGCCAGCAGCCGAATAGAGGGGACGGAGACCCAGTACTTC. This codes for CASSRIEGTETQYF.

The V call is TRBV6-5, the J call TRBJ2-7, with D hard to call. V was shortened by 2 bases and J by 5 bases, with 10 bases between the two germline ends. CDR1 and CDR2 from the germline V gene are MNHEY and SVGAGI. The CDR3 loop spans 13 amino acids. The CDR3 nucleotides are TGTGCCAGCAGTTACGAAGGTCTGAACGAGCAGTACTTC. Translation gives CASSYEGLNEQYF.

V gene TRBV14 combines with J gene TRBJ2-3; 7 positions match TRBD1. The CDR3 spans 12 residues. Looked up from germline, CDR1 is SGHDN and CDR2 is FVKESK. Unmatched junction bases numbered 3, after V lost 4 bases and J lost 8 bases. CDR3 sequence reads: CASSRTGPTQYF. The DNA of the CDR3 is TGTGCCAGCAGCCGGACAGGACCTACGCAGTATTTT.

This rearrangement joins TRBV28 to TRBJ2-7; weak D call: TRBD2 (5 bases). The CDR3 consists of 13 residues. CDR1 and CDR2 (germline): MDHEN, SYDVKM. V was cut by 7 bases and J by 3 bases, with 13 bases left in between. DNA of the CDR3: TGTGCCAGCACTCCGACGGAGGTCTACGAGCAGTACTTC. It codes for CASTPTEVYEQYF.

This chain connects TRBV2 to TRBJ2-5, with D unresolved. The germline V gene has CDR1 SNHLY and CDR2 FYNNEI. This CDR3 has 11 residues. Trimming took off 3 bases at V and 6 bases at J, with 5 bases between the two ends. The CDR3 reads CASSEVKTQYF. Written as DNA, the CDR3 is TGTGCCAGCAGTGAGGTTAAGACCCAGTACTTC.

The rearrangement links TRBV7-2 to TRBJ1-5; D might be TRBD1 (6 bases). This CDR3 has 14 residues. From germline, CDR1 is SGHTA and CDR2 FQGNSA. With 5 bases removed from V and 3 bases from J, the gap between germline ends came to 11 bases. CDR3 region: CASSGRGHNQPQHF. For the CDR3, the DNA is TGTGCCAGCAGCGGCAGGGGACACAATCAGCCCCAGCATTTT.

The chain combines TRBV5-8 with TRBJ2-7; a possible D gene is TRBD2 (5 bases). This CDR3 is 15 amino acids long. V lost 6 bases and J lost 5, with 21 bases in between. Germline V gives CDR1 SGHTS, CDR2 YDEGEE. The CDR3 sequence is CASNPRGPPGDEQYF. In nucleotides, the CDR3 is TGTGCCAGCAACCCCCGAGGGCCGCCTGGGGACGAGCAGTACTTC.

This chain connects TRBV18 to TRBJ1-1, with unresolved D. CDR3 size: 14 residues. The ends were cut back, 4 bases at V and 1 base at J, with 10 bases in the middle. Germline lookup yields CDR1 KGHSH and CDR2 LQKENI. CDR3 sequence (DNA): TGTGCCAGCTCACAAGGACTGACGAACACTGAAGCTTTCTTT. Translation: CASSQGLTNTEAFF.

V usage is TRBV29-1 and J usage is TRBJ2-1, with TRBD1 identical over 8 bases. The V segment lost 8 bases and the J segment 3 bases; nucleotides outside the gene matches: 3. The CDR3 contains 12 residues. Germline-derived CDR1 and CDR2 are SQVTM and ANQGSEA. CDR3 nucleotides: TGCAGCTTAGGGACAGGCTACAATGAGCAGTTCTTC. The encoded protein is CSLGTGYNEQFF.

The rearrangement uses TRBV11-3 and TRBJ1-1; no reliable D call. With 3 bases removed from V and 0 bases from J, the gap between germline ends came to 11 bases. The length of the CDR3 is 15 residues. The germline V gene encodes CDR1 SGHNT and CDR2 YENEEA. CDR3 amino acids: CASSLKLGMNTEAFF. CDR3 in DNA: TGTGCCAGCAGCTTGAAATTAGGAATGAACACTGAAGCTTTCTTT.

The chain has TRBV5-1 and TRBJ1-2, with 9 nucleotides matching TRBD1. CDR3 length equals 15 residues. Germline V lookup: CDR1 SGHRS, CDR2 YFSETQ. The V segment lost 3 bases and the J segment 5 bases; nucleotides outside the gene matches: 8. CDR3: CASSWTDRGVYGYTF. As DNA, the CDR3 is TGCGCCAGCAGCTGGACGGACAGGGGTGTATATGGCTACACCTTC.